The rows below give T cell receptor beta chains drawn from one sample of a study of T cells expressing NK-cell markers. Reprocessing the 5' RACE reads, TCRdb reports a single entry for every CDR3 protein and omits DNA. The sample spans over 350,000 distinct CDR3 sequences; the ten largest clones claim roughly 10%. Material: blood T cells: a sorted CD56 or NKG2C T cell subset, CD4+ or CD8+ T cells, or bulk PBMC T cells (not recorded which). The receptors here all came from a woman in her forties or fifties in good health. Each CDR3 is given with its conserved first and last residue.

>TRBV9|TRBJ2-3|16
CASSVEGSGRADTQYF
>TRBV11-3|TRBJ2-5|14
CASSLGFRQETQYF
>TRBV9|TRBJ2-5|17
CASSGGTSGGLQETQYF
>TRBV25-1|TRBJ2-1|14
CASIHPGRLNEQFF
>TRBV9|TRBJ2-3|15
CASSLIAGGESAQYF
>TRBV29-1|TRBJ1-2|13
CSVGTLLNYGYTF
>TRBV11-1|TRBJ1-1|14
CASSLGKADTEAFF
>TRBV7-9|TRBJ2-1|13
CASSLGGGLRQFF
>TRBV12-3/TRBV12-4|TRBJ1-5|13
CASSLYVVQPQHF
>TRBV7-3|TRBJ2-5|13
CASSRDRVETQYF
>TRBV4-1|TRBJ2-3|15
CASSQSRGGTDTQYF
>TRBV30|TRBJ2-1|15
CAWSLLAGGVDEQFF
>TRBV11-2|TRBJ2-3|16
CASSPEGGPSTDTQYF
>TRBV24-1|TRBJ2-6|16
CATSVSGGSGANVLTF
>TRBV5-1|TRBJ2-7|16
CASSPFKGTGGYEQYF
>TRBV5-8|TRBJ2-7|14
CASSPGTGLYEQYF
>TRBV20-1|TRBJ1-5|14
CSARGTGPNQPQHF
>TRBV4-1|TRBJ1-4|19
CASSRRGRQGQTTNEKLFF
>TRBV10-3|TRBJ2-7|16
CAILPSGAGASYEQYF
>TRBV29-1|TRBJ2-2|14
CSVAKGGGTGELFF
>TRBV20-1|TRBJ1-1|13
CSARTSQITEAFF
>TRBV4-1|TRBJ1-2|13
CASSQTGGDGYTF
>TRBV20-1|TRBJ2-3|14
CSGQARSFLDTQYF
>TRBV5-1|TRBJ2-1|13
CASSSTGVAQQFF
>TRBV11-3|TRBJ2-1|14
CASSSSEGYNEQFF
>TRBV14|TRBJ1-1|14
CASSQVRPRSEAFF
>TRBV9|TRBJ2-5|16
CASSTGTSGAQETQYF
>TRBV7-6|TRBJ1-2|17
CASSLLQGGGRVGGYTF
>TRBV9|TRBJ2-1|15
CASSANLLPYNEQFF
>TRBV20-1|TRBJ1-6|17
CSARDWELGIKNSPLHF
>TRBV4-2|TRBJ2-6|17
CASSALHLNSGANVLTF
>TRBV7-2|TRBJ2-1|17
CASSVAGRARSYNEQFF
>TRBV4-2|TRBJ1-3|18
CASSQESGQLLSGNTIYF
>TRBV12-3/TRBV12-4|TRBJ2-2|14
CASRARGSTGELFF
>TRBV12-5|TRBJ2-7|15
CASGLILAGSYEQYF
>TRBV5-5|TRBJ1-4|15
CASSLVNSGNEKLFF